The clone carrying this T cell receptor (beta chain) was seen ten or more times. Its target is unknown. The germline V gene has CDR1 SGDLS and CDR2 YYNGEE. The CDR3 runs to 12 residues. The V and J ends lost 0 bases and 6 bases respectively, with 6 bases between them. The data are from a study of T cells in Graves' hyperthyroidism and ophthalmopathy. Amplified TCR beta CDR3 regions came from RNA transcripts. The TCR CDR3 was amplified in a first-round RT-PCR using the HTBI primer set. TCRdb reprocessed the multiplex PCR reads with MiXCR, giving one entry per CDR3 protein. Of over 500,000 distinct CDR3 sequences in the sample, about 45% were seen once. The study's findings and limits: Model-based prediction identified ophthalmopathy a median roughly 5.9 months prior to its onset.

Material for sequencing was peripheral blood or thyroid tissue (not recorded which). The V call is TRBV9, the J call TRBJ1-2, with D hard to call. This receptor was taken from an adult woman with Graves' disease, either hyperthyroidism or ophthalmopathy (not recorded which). The CDR3 loop is CASSVDGDGYTF. The CDR3 DNA reads TGTGCCAGCAGCGTAGATGGGGATGGCTACACCTTC.